This record covers a single T cell receptor beta chain. No cognate antigen has been identified for it. Base qualities are not provided; no much larger clone lies one nucleotide away. This record belongs to a study of neoadjuvant anti-PD-1 for oral cavity cancer (dated by TCRdb to the early 2020s). With respect to the entire study: Patients mostly received three to four biweekly doses of nivolumab at 3 mg/kg before curative-intent surgical resection. A fourth nivolumab dose was given around day 43 to patients without progression, and definitive surgical resection was performed in those patients on days 50-56. Under RECIST 1.1, a patient counted as a responder if showing complete response, partial response or stable disease, and as a non-responder if showing progression. There were about a dozen patients in the parent correlative cohort, and the response rate was around 30%.

The CDR3 runs 17 amino acids, cysteine and phenylalanine included. Only CDR3 DNA remains: 51 bases, in frame from the first base. According to the germline V gene, CDR1 reads SGHVS and CDR2 reads FQNEAQ. Compared with germline, V lacks 5 bases and J lacks 0 bases; bases without a gene match: 13. The time point label corresponds to: before neoadjuvant nivolumab. None of the patients had received prior systemic or radiation treatment, and all were newly diagnosed with stage II-IVA oral cavity squamous cell carcinoma. Everyone in the cohort had locally advanced, HPV-negative oral cavity squamous cell carcinoma. Samples were obtained from a longitudinal correlative study of a single-arm phase II trial of neoadjuvant nivolumab in oral cavity squamous cell carcinoma. Subject-matched pre- and post-treatment PBMCs and tumors from three responders and three non-responders were subjected to genomic DNA-based TCRbeta sequencing. Genomic DNA was isolated from tumor tissue using the Maxwell RSC DNA from Tissue kit.

For survey sequencing, tumor libraries mostly used 4.5 to 6 ug of input genomic DNA, with two replicates for each sample. The immunoSEQ hsTCRbeta kit was used to prepare TCRbeta libraries, following the manufacturer's instructions. An Illumina NovaSeq 6000 S4 flow cell was used to sequence the final libraries, which had first been combined to 3 nM. From the authors' description of their analysis: The immunoSEQ Analyzer was used for raw data preprocessing and quality control. The analysis was limited to productive rearrangements, and each clonotype was defined by a unique CDR3 amino acid sequence. Using the R package tcR, the researchers computed the Gini-Simpson index as their estimate of repertoire clonality. Student's t test was used to compare Gini indices, while Pearson correlation assessed associations with tumor size change. In its TCRdb copy, this immuneACCESS table keeps in-frame sequences only and misses some clones. Where compared with another copy, unresolved V genes explain less than half of these, and the others have no known cause. V, J and clone size reflect that table, while D and trimming were determined from the DNA. This sample has 4,500 to 6,000 clones in its table, and about 62% of those were observed once. Together, the top ten hold 7.2% of the sample.

What the research found in general, with its limitations: A higher pretreatment blood Treg/Th17 ratio correlated with both higher pretreatment blood TCRbeta clonality and lower post-treatment tumor TCRbeta clonality. Greater tumor shrinkage was correlated with larger post-treatment sizes of preexisting intratumoral clones, suggesting that expansion of preexisting clones contributed to response. Only a few patients per response group were included in the TCR analyses, and the authors called for validation in larger cohorts.

This material consisted of tumor tissue, taken before nivolumab (anti-PD-1) treatment. The rearrangement joined TRBV7-8 to TRBJ2-7, and 7 junction bases match TRBD2. This receptor was taken from a person aged 35 to 85 with oral cavity squamous cell carcinoma. Here is the DNA: TGTGCCAGCAGCCCCCTAGCGATAGCGGGTAGCTCCTACGAGCAGTACTTC. The resulting protein is CASSPLAIAGSSYEQYF.